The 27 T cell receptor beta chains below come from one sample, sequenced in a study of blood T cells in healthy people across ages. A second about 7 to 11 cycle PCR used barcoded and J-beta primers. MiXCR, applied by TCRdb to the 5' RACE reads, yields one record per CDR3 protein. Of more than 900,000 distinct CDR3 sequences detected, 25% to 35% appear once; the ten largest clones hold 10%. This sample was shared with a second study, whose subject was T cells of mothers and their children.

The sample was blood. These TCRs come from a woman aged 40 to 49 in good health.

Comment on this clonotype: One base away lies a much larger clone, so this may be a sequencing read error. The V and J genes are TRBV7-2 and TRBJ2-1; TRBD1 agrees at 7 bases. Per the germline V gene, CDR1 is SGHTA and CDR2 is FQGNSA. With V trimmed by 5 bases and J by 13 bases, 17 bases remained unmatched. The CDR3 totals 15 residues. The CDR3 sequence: CASSIGVGGTETQFF. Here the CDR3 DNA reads TGTGCCAGCAGCATAGGTGTAGGGGGCACGGAGACCCAGTTCTTC.

The CDR3: CASSLMTTDFF. CDR3 DNA sequence: TGTGCCAGCAGTTTAATGACTACTGATTTCTTT. The chain joins TRBV28 to TRBJ1-1; D gene unclear. The CDR3 totals 11 residues. V lost 2 bases to trimming and J lost 13 bases, with 11 bases between them. Germline CDR1 is MDHEN and CDR2 is SYDVKM.

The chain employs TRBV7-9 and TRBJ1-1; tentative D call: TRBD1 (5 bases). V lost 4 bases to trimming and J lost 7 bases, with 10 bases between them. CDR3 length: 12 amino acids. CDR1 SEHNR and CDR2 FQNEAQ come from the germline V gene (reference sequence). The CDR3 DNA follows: TGTGCCAGCAGCTCGCTACAGGATGAAGCTTTCTTT. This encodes CASSSLQDEAFF.

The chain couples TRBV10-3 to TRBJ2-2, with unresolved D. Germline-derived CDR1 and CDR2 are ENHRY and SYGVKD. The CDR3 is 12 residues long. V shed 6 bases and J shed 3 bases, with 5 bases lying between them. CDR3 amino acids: CAISEDTGELFF. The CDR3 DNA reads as TGTGCCATCAGCGAGGACACCGGGGAGCTGTTTTTT.

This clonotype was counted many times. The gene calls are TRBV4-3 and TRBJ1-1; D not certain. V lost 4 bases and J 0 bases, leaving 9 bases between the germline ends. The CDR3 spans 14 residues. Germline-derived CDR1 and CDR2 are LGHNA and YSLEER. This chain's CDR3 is CASSRAGMNTEAFF. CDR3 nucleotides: TGCGCCAGCAGCCGGGCAGGAATGAACACTGAAGCTTTCTTT.

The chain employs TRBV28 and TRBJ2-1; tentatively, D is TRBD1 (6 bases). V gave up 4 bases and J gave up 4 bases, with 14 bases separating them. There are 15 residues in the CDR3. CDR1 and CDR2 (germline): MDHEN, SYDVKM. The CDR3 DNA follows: TGTGCCAGCAGTTCCCAGGGGCTGACTTACAATGAGCAGTTCTTC. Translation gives CASSSQGLTYNEQFF.

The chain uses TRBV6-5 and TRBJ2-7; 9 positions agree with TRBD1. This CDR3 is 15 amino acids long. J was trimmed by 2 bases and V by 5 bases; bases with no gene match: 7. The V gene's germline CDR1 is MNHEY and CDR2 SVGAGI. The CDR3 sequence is CASSLIRDRAYEQYF. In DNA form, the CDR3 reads TGTGCCAGCAGTCTTATCCGGGACAGGGCCTACGAGCAGTACTTC.

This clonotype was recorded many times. The CDR3 sequence is CASSSSTSYEQYF. CDR3 in DNA: TGTGCCAGCAGTTCTTCCACTTCCTACGAGCAGTACTTC. The V gene is TRBV12-3 or TRBV12-4, the J gene TRBJ2-7; no reliable D call. Trimming left V 4 bases short and J 1 base short, with 8 bases between. This CDR3 has 13 amino acids.

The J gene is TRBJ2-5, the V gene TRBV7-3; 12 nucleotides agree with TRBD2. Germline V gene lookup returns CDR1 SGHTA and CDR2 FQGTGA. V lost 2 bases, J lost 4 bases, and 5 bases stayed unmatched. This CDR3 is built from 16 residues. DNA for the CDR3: TGTGCCAGCAGCTTACTAGCGGGGGGGCCCAGAGAGACCCAGTACTTC. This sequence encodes CASSLLAGGPRETQYF.

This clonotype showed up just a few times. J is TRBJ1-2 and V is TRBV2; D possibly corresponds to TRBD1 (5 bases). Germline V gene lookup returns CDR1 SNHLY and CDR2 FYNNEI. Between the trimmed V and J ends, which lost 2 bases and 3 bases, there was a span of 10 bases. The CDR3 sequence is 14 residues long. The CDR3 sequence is CASSERQGYYGYTF. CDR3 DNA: TGTGCCAGCAGTGAACGGCAGGGCTACTATGGCTACACCTTC.

CDR3 sequence (DNA): TGTGCCATCAGGTACCGGGACAGGGGATCAAAAGGCAATCAGCCCCAGCATTTT. Translation: CAIRYRDRGSKGNQPQHF. The chain links TRBV10-3 to TRBJ1-5, with 10 positions matching TRBD1. J lost 2 bases, V lost 6 bases, and 13 bases had no gene match. This CDR3 has 18 residues. Per the germline V gene, CDR1 is ENHRY and CDR2 is SYGVKD.

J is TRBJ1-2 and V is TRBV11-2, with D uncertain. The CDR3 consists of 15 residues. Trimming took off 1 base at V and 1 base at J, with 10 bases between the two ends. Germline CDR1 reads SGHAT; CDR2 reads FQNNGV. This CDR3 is CASSLVGYLNYGYTF. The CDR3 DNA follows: TGTGCCAGCAGCTTAGTGGGGTACCTTAACTATGGCTACACCTTC. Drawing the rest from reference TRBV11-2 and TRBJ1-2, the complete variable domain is EAGVAQSPRYKIIEKRQSVAFWCNPISGHATLYWYQQILGQGPKLLIQFQNNGVVDDSQLPKDRFSAERLKGVDSTLKIQPAKLEDSAVYLCASSLVGYLNYGYTFGSGTRLTVV.

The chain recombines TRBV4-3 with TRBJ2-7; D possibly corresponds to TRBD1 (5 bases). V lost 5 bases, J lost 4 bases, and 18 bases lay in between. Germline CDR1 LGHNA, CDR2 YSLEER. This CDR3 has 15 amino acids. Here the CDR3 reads CASSLQDRSPYEQYF. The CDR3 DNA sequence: TGCGCCAGCAGCTTACAGGATAGAAGCCCATACGAGCAGTACTTC.

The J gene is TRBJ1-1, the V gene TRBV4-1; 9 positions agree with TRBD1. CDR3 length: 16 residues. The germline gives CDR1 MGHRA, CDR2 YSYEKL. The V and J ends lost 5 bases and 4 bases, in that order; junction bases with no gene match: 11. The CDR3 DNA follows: TGCGCCAGCAGCATTTCCCCGGGACAGGGTCTCACTGAAGCTTTCTTT. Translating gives CASSISPGQGLTEAFF.

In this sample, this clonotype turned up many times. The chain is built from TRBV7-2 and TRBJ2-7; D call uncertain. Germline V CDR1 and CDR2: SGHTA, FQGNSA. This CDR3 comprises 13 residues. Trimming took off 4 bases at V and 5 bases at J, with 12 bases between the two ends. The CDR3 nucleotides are TGTGCCAGCAGCTATGGTACTCGGAACGAGCAGTACTTC. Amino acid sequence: CASSYGTRNEQYF.

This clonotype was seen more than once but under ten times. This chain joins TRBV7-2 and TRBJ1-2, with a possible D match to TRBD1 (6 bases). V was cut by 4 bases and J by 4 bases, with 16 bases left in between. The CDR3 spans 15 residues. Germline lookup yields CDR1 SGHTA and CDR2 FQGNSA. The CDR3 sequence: CASSSQGGQIYGYTF. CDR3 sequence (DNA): TGTGCCAGCAGCTCCCAAGGGGGGCAAATCTATGGCTACACCTTC.

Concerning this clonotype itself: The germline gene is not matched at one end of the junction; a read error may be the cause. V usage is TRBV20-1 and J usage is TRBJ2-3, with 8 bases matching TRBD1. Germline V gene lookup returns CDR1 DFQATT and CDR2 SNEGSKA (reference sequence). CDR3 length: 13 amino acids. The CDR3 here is CSATTGVTDAQYF. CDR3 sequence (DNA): TGCAGTGCAACGACAGGGGTCACAGATGCGCAGTATTTT.

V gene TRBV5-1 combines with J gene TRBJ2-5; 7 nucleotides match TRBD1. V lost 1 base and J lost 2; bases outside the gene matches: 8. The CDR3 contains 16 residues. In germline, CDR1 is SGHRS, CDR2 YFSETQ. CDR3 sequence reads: CASSLTGAFQQETQYF. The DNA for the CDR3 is TGCGCCAGCAGCTTGACAGGGGCCTTCCAACAAGAGACCCAGTACTTC.

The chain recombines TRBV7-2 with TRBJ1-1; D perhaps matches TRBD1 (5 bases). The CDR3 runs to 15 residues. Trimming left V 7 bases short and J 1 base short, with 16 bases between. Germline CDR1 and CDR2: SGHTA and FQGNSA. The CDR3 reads CASTTQRTRNTEAFF. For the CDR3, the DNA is TGTGCCAGCACCACACAGAGGACAAGGAACACTGAAGCTTTCTTT.

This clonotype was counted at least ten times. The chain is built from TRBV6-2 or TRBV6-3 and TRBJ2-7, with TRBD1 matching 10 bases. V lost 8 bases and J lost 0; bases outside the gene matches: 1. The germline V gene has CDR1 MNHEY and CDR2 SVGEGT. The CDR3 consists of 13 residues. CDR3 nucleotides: TGTGCCAGCTGGACAGGGGGCTCCTACGAGCAGTACTTC. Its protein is CASWTGGSYEQYF.

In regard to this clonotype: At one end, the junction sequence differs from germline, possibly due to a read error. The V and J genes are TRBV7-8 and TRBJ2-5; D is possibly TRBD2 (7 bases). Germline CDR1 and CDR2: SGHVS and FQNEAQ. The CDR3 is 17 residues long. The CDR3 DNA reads TGTGCCAACAGCTTAGAGGGGGGGGCAGTCAGAGGAGAGACCCAGTACTTC. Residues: CANSLEGGAVRGETQYF.

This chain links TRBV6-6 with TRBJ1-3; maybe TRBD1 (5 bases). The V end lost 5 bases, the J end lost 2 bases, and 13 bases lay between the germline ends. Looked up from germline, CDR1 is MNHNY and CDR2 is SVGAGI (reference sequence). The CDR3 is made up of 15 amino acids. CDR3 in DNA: TGTGCCAGCAGTCGACTACAGGCAGCTGGAAACACCATATATTTT. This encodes CASSRLQAAGNTIYF.

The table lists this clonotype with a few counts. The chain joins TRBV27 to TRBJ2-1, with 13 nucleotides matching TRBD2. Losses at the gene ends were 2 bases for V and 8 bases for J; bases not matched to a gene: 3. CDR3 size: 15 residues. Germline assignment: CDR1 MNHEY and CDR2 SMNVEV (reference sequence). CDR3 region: CASSLGTSGNDEQFF. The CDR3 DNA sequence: TGTGCCAGCAGTTTAGGGACTAGCGGGAATGATGAGCAGTTCTTC.

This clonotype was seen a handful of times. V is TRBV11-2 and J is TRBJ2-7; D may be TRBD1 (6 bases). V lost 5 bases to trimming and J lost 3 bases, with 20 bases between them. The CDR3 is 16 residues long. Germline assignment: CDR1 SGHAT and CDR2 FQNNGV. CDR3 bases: TGTGCCAGCAGCCACATCCAGGGACAAGGGAACTACGAGCAGTACTTC. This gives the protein CASSHIQGQGNYEQYF.

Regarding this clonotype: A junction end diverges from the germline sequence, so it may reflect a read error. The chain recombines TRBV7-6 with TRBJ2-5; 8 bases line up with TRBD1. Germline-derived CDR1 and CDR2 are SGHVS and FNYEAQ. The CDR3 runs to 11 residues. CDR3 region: CASSSGTGLDF. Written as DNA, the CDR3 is TGTGCCAGCAGCTCCGGGACAGGTCTGGACTTC.

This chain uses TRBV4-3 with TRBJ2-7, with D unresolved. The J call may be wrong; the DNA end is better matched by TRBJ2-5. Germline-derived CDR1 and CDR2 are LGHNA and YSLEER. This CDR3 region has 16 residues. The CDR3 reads CASSQDPSSLRETQYF. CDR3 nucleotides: TGCGCCAGCAGCCAAGATCCGAGCAGCTTGAGGGAGACCCAGTACTTC.

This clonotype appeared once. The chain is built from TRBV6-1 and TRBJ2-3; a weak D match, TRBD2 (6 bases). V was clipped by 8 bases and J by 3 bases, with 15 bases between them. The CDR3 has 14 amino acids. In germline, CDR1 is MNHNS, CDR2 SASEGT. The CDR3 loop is CASVAGLGTDTQYF. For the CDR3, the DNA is TGTGCCAGCGTGGCGGGGTTGGGTACAGATACGCAGTATTTT.